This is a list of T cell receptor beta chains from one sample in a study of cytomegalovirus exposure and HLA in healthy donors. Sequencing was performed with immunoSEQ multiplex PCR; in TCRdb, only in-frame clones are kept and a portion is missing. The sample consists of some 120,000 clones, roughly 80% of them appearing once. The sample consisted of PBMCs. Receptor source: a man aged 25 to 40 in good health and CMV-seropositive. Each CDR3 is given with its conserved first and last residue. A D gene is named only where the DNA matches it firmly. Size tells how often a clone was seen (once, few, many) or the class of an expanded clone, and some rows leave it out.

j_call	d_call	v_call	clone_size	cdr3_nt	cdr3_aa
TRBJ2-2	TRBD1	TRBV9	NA	TGTGCCAGCAGCCCCCGGACAGGGGACACCGGGGAGCTGTTTTTT	CASSPRTGDTGELFF
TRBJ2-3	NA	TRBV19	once	TGTGCCAGTTCGGGGGGCCCTGTTACAGATACGCAGTATTTT	CASSGGPVTDTQYF
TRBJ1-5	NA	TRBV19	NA	TGTGCCAGTAGTATAGGAGGGCAGATCTATAGCAATCAGCCCCAGCATTTT	CASSIGGQIYSNQPQHF
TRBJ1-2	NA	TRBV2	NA	TGTGCCAGCAGAAGGGGGAACTATGGCTACACCTTC	CASRRGNYGYTF
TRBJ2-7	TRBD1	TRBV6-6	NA	TGTGCCAGCAAACGGGGGACAGGGAGCCACGAGCAGTACTTC	CASKRGTGSHEQYF
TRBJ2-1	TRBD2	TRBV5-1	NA	TGCGCCAGCAGCCCCGGGGAGGGCTACAATGAGCAGTTCTTC	CASSPGEGYNEQFF
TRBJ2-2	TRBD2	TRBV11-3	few	TGTGCCAGCAGCTCCTGGGGGGGCACCGGGGAGCTGTTTTTT	CASSSWGGTGELFF
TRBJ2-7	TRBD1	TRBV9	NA	TGTGCCAGCAGCGCGTCTGGGGACAGGCCCTACGAGCAGTACTTC	CASSASGDRPYEQYF
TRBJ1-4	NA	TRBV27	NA	TGTGCCAGCACCAGATCAGGAGGTCTCGGTGAAAAACTGTTTTTT	CASTRSGGLGEKLFF
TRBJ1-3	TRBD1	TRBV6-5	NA	TGTGCCAGCAGCTTGACAGGGGAAGGAAACACCATATATTTT	CASSLTGEGNTIYF
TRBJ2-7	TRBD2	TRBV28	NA	TGTGCCAGCAGTTTACTTGCTAGCGGAGGCCCCTACGAGCAGTACTTC	CASSLLASGGPYEQYF
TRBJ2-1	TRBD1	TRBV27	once	TGTGCCAGCAGTTTAAGGGACAGGGGACTGTTCTTC	CASSLRDRGLFF
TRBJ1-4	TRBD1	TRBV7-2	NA	TGTGCCAGCAGCTATGGACAGGCGAGTAATGAAAAACTGTTTTTT	CASSYGQASNEKLFF
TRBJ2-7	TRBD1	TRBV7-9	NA	TGTGCCAGCAGCCCCCGGACAGGGAGAAAGTACTTC	CASSPRTGRKYF
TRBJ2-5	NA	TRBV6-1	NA	TGTGCCAGCATGTGGGCCATATTACAAGAGACCCAGTACTTC	CASMWAILQETQYF
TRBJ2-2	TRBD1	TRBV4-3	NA	TGCGCCAGCAGCCTTCGACCACAGGGGGCCGGTCCCGGGGAGCTGTTTTTT	CASSLRPQGAGPGELFF
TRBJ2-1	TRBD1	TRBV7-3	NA	TGTGCCAGCAGCTTAAAGGACAGGGACCTTTACAATGAGCAGTTCTTC	CASSLKDRDLYNEQFF
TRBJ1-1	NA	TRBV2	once	TGTGCCAGCAGTGCGGGCAGGGTATCAGCGAACACTGAAGCTTTCTTT	CASSAGRVSANTEAFF
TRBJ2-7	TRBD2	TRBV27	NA	TGTGCCAGCAGTTTACCACGGACTAGCGGGAGGTACGAGCAGTACTTC	CASSLPRTSGRYEQYF
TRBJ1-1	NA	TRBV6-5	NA	TGTGCCAGCAGTCCTTGGACAGACTGGGGCACTGAAGCTTTCTTT	CASSPWTDWGTEAFF
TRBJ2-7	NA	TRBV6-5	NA	TGTGCCAGCAGCGAGACAGAGACCTACGAGCAGTACTTC	CASSETETYEQYF
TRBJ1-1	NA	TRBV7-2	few	TGTGCCAGCAGCTCCTGGACAGTTGAAGCTTTCTTT	CASSSWTVEAFF
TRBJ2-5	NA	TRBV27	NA	TGTGCCAGCAGTTTATCAGTCTCGACAGTTAAAGAGACCCAGTACTTC	CASSLSVSTVKETQYF
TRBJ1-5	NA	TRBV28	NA	TGTGCCAGCATTTTCTGGGGGGGGCTTGGCAATCAGCCCCAGCATTTT	CASIFWGGLGNQPQHF
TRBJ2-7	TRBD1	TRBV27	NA	TGTGCCAGCGCCTCGGACAGGGGCGAGCAGTACTTC	CASASDRGEQYF
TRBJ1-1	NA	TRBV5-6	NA	TGTGCCAGCAGCTTGTTGGTGCCAGGGCAGTGGACTGAAGCTTTCTTT	CASSLLVPGQWTEAFF
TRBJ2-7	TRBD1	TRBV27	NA	TGTGCCAGCAGTCCCCGGACAGGGGCCTACTACGAGCAGTACTTC	CASSPRTGAYYEQYF
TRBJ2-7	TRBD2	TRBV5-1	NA	TGCGCCAGCAGCTTTTTGGGACTAGCGGGAGTGTACTTC	CASSFLGLAGVYF
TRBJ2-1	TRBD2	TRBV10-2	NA	TGCGCCAGCAGGGGGACTAGCTCCTACAATGAGCAGTTCTTC	CASRGTSSYNEQFF
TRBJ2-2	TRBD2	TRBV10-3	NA	TGTGCCACCGCGACAGCGGGATTAAACACCGGGGAGCTGTTTTTT	CATATAGLNTGELFF
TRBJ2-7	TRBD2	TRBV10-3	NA	TGTGCCATCAGTATGACCAGCCTCAAGACTAGCGGGAGGGCCGTACCGACGTACGAGCAGTACTTC	CAISMTSLKTSGRAVPTYEQYF
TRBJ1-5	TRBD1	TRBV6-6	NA	TGTGCCAGCAGTTCAGACAGGGGCAATCAGCCCCAGCATTTT	CASSSDRGNQPQHF
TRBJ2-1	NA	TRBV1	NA	TGCACCAGCAGCCAATTCCCCAGGACTAGCGGGAGGAATGAGCAGTTCTTC	CTSSQFPRTSGRNEQFF
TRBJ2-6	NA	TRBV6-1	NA	TGTGCCAGCAGTGAAGTTCAAAATGGGGCCAACGTCCTGACTTTC	CASSEVQNGANVLTF
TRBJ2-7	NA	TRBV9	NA	TGTGCCAGCAGCGCTTCGGGGGATTCTCTCTACGAGCAGTACTTC	CASSASGDSLYEQYF
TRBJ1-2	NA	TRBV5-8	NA	TGTGCCAGCAGCCCCCTCTGGGGGGAAGGGGAAGCCTATGGCTACACCTTC	CASSPLWGEGEAYGYTF
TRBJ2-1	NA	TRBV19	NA	TGTGCCAGTAGTAGGGGGCATCGGGATGAGCAGTTCTTC	CASSRGHRDEQFF
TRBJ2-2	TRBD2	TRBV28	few	TGTGCCAGCAGTAGGACTAGCGCCGTTGGCGGGGAGCTGTTTTTT	CASSRTSAVGGELFF
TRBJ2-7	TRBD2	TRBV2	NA	TGTGCCAGCAACAGACTAGCGGGATCCTACGAGCAGTACTTC	CASNRLAGSYEQYF
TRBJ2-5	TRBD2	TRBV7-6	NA	TGTGCCAGCAGCTTAGGCCCGGGACTAGGGAACCAAGAGACCCAGTACTTC	CASSLGPGLGNQETQYF
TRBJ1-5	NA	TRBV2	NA	TGTGCCAGCTCGGTGAGGAGTAGCAATCAGCCCCAGCATTTT	CASSVRSSNQPQHF
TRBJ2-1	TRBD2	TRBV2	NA	TGTGCCAGCAGGCTGGGACTAGCGTATTATAATGAGCAGTTCTTC	CASRLGLAYYNEQFF
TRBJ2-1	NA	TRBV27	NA	TGTGCCAGCTTGAGGCGGGTCGGCCGAGTCTCCTACAATGAGCAGTTCTTC	CASLRRVGRVSYNEQFF
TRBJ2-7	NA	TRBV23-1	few	TGCGCCAGCAGTCCTTCCCGGCGTGACAGGAGACAACTCTACGAGCAGTACTTC	CASSPSRRDRRQLYEQYF
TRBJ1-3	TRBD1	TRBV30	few	TGTGCCTCCGGGACAGGGGGAAACACCATATATTTT	CASGTGGNTIYF
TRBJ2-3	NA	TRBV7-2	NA	TGTGCCAGCAGCTTATCCTACCTTAGCACAGATACGCAGTATTTT	CASSLSYLSTDTQYF
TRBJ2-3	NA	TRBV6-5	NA	TGTGCCAGCAGTACGACTAGGATGGGAGATACGCAGTATTTT	CASSTTRMGDTQYF
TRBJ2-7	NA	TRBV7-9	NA	TGTGCCAGCAGCCTTAACCCGGGTCCCTACGAGCAGTACTTC	CASSLNPGPYEQYF
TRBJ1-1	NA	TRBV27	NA	TGTGCCAGCCAAGGGGGAACTGAAGCTTTCTTT	CASQGGTEAFF
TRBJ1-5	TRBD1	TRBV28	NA	TGTGCCAGCAGTTTGGGACAGTTCAATCAGCCCCAGCATTTT	CASSLGQFNQPQHF
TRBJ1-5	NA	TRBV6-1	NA	TGTGCCAGCAGTGAAGGCAGGGTCAGCAATCAGCCCCAGCATTTT	CASSEGRVSNQPQHF
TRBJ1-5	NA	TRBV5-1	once	TGCGCCAGCAGCTTACAGGGTTATAGCAATCAGCCCCAGCATTTT	CASSLQGYSNQPQHF
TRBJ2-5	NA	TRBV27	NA	TGTGCCAGCAGTTTAGCCCGGGAAGCTACAGAGACCCAGTACTTC	CASSLAREATETQYF
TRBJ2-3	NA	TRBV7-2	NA	TGTGCCAGCAGCTTATCTAGCCCCGGGGGCACAGATACGCAGTATTTT	CASSLSSPGGTDTQYF
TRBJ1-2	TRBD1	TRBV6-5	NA	TGTGCCAGCAGTCACCGGGACAGGGTAGGGAACGGCTACACCTTC	CASSHRDRVGNGYTF